Shown below are 26 T cell receptor beta chains from a single sample sequenced in a study of cytomegalovirus exposure and HLA in healthy donors. The repertoire was sequenced with immunoSEQ multiplex PCR; TCRdb's copy has only in-frame clones and lacks some. This table has 180,000 or so clones, around 86% appearing once. The sequenced sample consisted of PBMCs. These receptors came from a man aged 30 to 39 in good health and CMV-seropositive.

V is TRBV18 and J is TRBJ2-1, with 9 bases aligning to TRBD2. There are 17 residues in the CDR3. The germline V gene has CDR1 KGHSH and CDR2 LQKENI. Unmatched junction bases numbered 21, after V lost 6 bases and J lost 12 bases. The CDR3 region has the DNA TGTGCCAGCTCGCCTCAGGGCACCGGGACTAGCCTTAGGGGGCAGTTCTTC. Amino acids: CASSPQGTGTSLRGQFF.

The chain combines TRBV27 with TRBJ1-1, with D maybe TRBD1 (5 bases). CDR3 size: 14 residues. V was cut by 3 bases and J by 5 bases, with 13 bases left in between. Germline V gene lookup returns CDR1 MNHEY and CDR2 SMNVEV (reference sequence). The CDR3 DNA is TGTGCCAGCAGTTTGGGGCAGGGCAGGACTGAAGCTTTCTTT. This gives the protein CASSLGQGRTEAFF.

The chain's CDR3 is CASSFRGAGTDTQYF. The CDR3 region has the DNA TGTGCCAGCAGCTTTAGGGGGGCCGGCACAGATACGCAGTATTTT. The chain combines TRBV11-2 with TRBJ2-3; the D call may be TRBD1 or TRBD2 (6 bases each). V gave up 3 bases and J gave up 1 base, with 11 bases separating them. The germline V gene has CDR1 SGHAT and CDR2 FQNNGV. CDR3 length equals 15 residues.

This sequence joins TRBV7-9 and TRBJ2-7, with D perhaps TRBD2 (5 bases). The CDR3 runs to 15 residues. Germline lookup yields CDR1 SEHNR and CDR2 FQNEAQ (reference sequence). V was shortened by 1 base and J by 5 bases, with 15 bases between the two germline ends. CDR3 bases: TGTGCCAGCAGCTTAGGGACTCATTTAGGTGACGAGCAGTACTTC. Translation: CASSLGTHLGDEQYF.

V gene TRBV27 combines with J gene TRBJ1-1, with a tentative D call TRBD1 (6 bases). The ends were cut back, 5 bases at V and 0 bases at J, with 16 bases in the middle. The germline V gene encodes CDR1 MNHEY and CDR2 SMNVEV (reference sequence). The CDR3 has 16 residues. CDR3 in amino acids: CASSPWRGGMNTEAFF. CDR3 nucleotide sequence: TGTGCCAGCAGTCCGTGGAGAGGGGGTATGAACACTGAAGCTTTCTTT.

This chain joins TRBV5-4 and TRBJ2-7; 8 nucleotides match TRBD2. The CDR3 totals 14 residues. The germline gives CDR1 SGHNT, CDR2 YYREEE (reference sequence). V dropped 2 bases and J dropped 2; count of bases not matched to a gene: 3. The CDR3 reads CASSFSGGAYEQYF. The CDR3 coding sequence is TGTGCCAGCAGCTTTTCGGGAGGGGCCTACGAGCAGTACTTC.

By sample fraction, this clone is medium-sized. The chain has TRBV28 and TRBJ2-7; 8 nucleotides line up with TRBD1. Per the germline V gene, CDR1 is MDHEN and CDR2 is SYDVKM. V gave up 6 bases and J gave up 10 bases; unmatched junction bases: 8. The CDR3 runs 12 residues. CDR3 sequence: CASSLGQVHQYF. CDR3 DNA: TGTGCCAGCAGCCTGGGACAGGTCCACCAGTACTTC.

The rearrangement uses TRBV11-3 and TRBJ1-1; D not certain. This CDR3 is 11 amino acids long. Germline V CDR1 and CDR2: SGHNT, YENEEA. V shed 3 bases and J shed 8 bases, with 7 bases lying between them. CDR3 in amino acids: CASSLEVEAFF. CDR3 nucleotide sequence: TGTGCCAGCAGCTTGGAGGTGGAAGCTTTCTTT.

The chain couples TRBV2 to TRBJ2-7; tentative D call: TRBD1 (6 bases). Looked up from germline, CDR1 is SNHLY and CDR2 is FYNNEI. Trimming stripped 6 bases from V and 6 bases from J, with 12 bases between. The CDR3 is made up of 12 amino acids. CDR3 nucleotides: TGTGCCAGCAGAGAACAGGGTTCCGAGCAGTACTTC. Translation: CASREQGSEQYF.

The chain carries TRBV28 and TRBJ1-4, with D unresolved. This CDR3 region has 14 residues. CDR1 is MDHEN, CDR2 SYDVKM, per germline. V was pared by 5 bases and J by 0 bases, with 7 bases between. The CDR3 protein is CASSPAPTNEKLFF. The CDR3 coding sequence is TGTGCCAGCAGTCCCGCCCCAACTAATGAAAAACTGTTTTTT.

The V gene is TRBV5-1, the J gene TRBJ2-7; D not resolved. CDR1 and CDR2 (germline): SGHRS, YFSETQ. Trimming cost V 0 bases and J 4 bases, with 8 bases left between them. The CDR3 has 13 residues. CDR3 region: CASSLDRSYEQYF. The CDR3 nucleotides are TGCGCCAGCAGCTTGGACAGATCATACGAGCAGTACTTC.

The chain employs TRBV7-9 and TRBJ2-3; TRBD2 aligns across 8 bases. V shed 5 bases and J 6 bases; nucleotides not matched to a gene: 13. From germline, CDR1 is SEHNR and CDR2 FQNEAQ (reference sequence). This CDR3 region has 16 residues. This CDR3 is CASSPPAGLAGDTQYF. DNA of the CDR3: TGTGCCAGCAGCCCACCCGCCGGACTAGCAGGGGATACGCAGTATTTT.

This clone appeared a few times. The V gene is TRBV7-2, the J gene TRBJ2-7, with 9 bases that match TRBD2. The CDR3 is 15 amino acids. CDR1 is SGHTA, CDR2 FQGNSA, per germline. Trimming cost V 5 bases and J 6 bases; bases outside gene matches: 11. The DNA for the CDR3 is TGTGCCAGCAGCACGGCTCGTCTAGCGGGACTCGAGCAGTACTTC. This translates into CASSTARLAGLEQYF.

V is TRBV5-1 and J is TRBJ2-1, with 13 bases lining up with TRBD2. The CDR3 contains 16 residues. V lost 4 bases and J lost 5; bases outside the gene matches: 6. Germline CDR1 reads SGHRS; CDR2 reads YFSETQ. For the CDR3, the DNA is TGCGCCAGCAGCCGGGGACTAGCGGGGTGGAACAATGAGCAGTTCTTC. Amino acids: CASSRGLAGWNNEQFF. The full variable domain, completed using reference TRBV5-1 and TRBJ2-1, is KAGVTQTPRYLIKTRGQQVTLSCSPISGHRSVSWYQQTPGQGLQFLFEYFSETQRNKGNFPGRFSGRQFSNSRSEMNVSTLELGDSALYLCASSRGLAGWNNEQFFGPGTRLTVL.

V usage is TRBV11-3 and J usage is TRBJ2-1, with D hard to call. This CDR3 has 11 amino acids. The ends were cut back, 5 bases at V and 4 bases at J, with 3 bases in the middle. Germline values: CDR1 SGHNT, CDR2 YENEEA. For the CDR3, the DNA is TGTGCCAGCAGCGAGTACAATGAGCAGTTCTTC. As protein: CASSEYNEQFF.

This chain uses TRBV5-5 with TRBJ2-1; D might be TRBD1 (5 bases). The germline gives CDR1 SGHKS, CDR2 YYEKEE (reference sequence). The CDR3 runs to 16 residues. The ends were cut back, 4 bases at V and 6 bases at J, with 20 bases in the middle. The CDR3 sequence: CASSLIGQIRGNEQFF. CDR3 nucleotides: TGTGCCAGCAGCCTAATTGGGCAGATAAGGGGCAATGAGCAGTTCTTC.

The rearrangement uses TRBV7-2 and TRBJ2-7; D ambiguous. V was pared by 4 bases and J by 7 bases, with 14 bases between. The CDR3 has 13 residues. Per the germline V gene, CDR1 is SGHTA and CDR2 is FQGNSA. The CDR3, as DNA: TGTGCCAGCAGCTCCGCCCGGGTTGGGGAGCAGTACTTC. Translating gives CASSSARVGEQYF.

J is TRBJ2-5 and V is TRBV29-1, with 11 bases matching TRBD2. CDR1 is SQVTM, CDR2 ANQGSEA, per germline. This CDR3 is 14 amino acids long. The V and J ends lost 7 bases and 5 bases, in that order; junction bases with no gene match: 9. For the CDR3, the DNA is TGCAGCGCCTCGACTAGCGGGGCGGGGGAGACCCAGTACTTC. This encodes CSASTSGAGETQYF.

This sequence joins TRBV9 and TRBJ2-1; 7 positions agree with TRBD2. The CDR3 consists of 19 residues. CDR1 and CDR2 from the germline V gene are SGDLS and YYNGEE. With V trimmed by 0 bases and J by 9 bases, 21 bases remained unmatched. The CDR3 here is CASSVGISGGGRVGIEQFF. CDR3 bases: TGTGCCAGCAGCGTAGGGATATCGGGGGGAGGACGTGTCGGAATTGAGCAGTTCTTC.

The chain combines TRBV6-6 with TRBJ1-6, with D maybe TRBD1 (6 bases). The length of the CDR3 is 14 residues. The germline CDR1 and CDR2 sequences are MNHNY and SVGAGI (reference sequence). V was trimmed by 7 bases and J by 6 bases, leaving 13 bases between them. The CDR3 nucleotides are TGTGCCAGCACCGACCGGGACACTAATTCACCCCTCCACTTT. The encoded protein is CASTDRDTNSPLHF.

The chain employs TRBV2 and TRBJ2-3; D possibly corresponds to TRBD2 (5 bases). The CDR3 spans 14 residues. CDR1 is SNHLY and CDR2 is FYNNEI in the germline V gene. V was shortened by 8 bases and J by 0 bases, with 12 bases between the two germline ends. The CDR3 DNA reads TGTGCCAGCTCCTGGCTAGCTAGCACAGATACGCAGTATTTT. Translating gives CASSWLASTDTQYF.

The chain couples TRBV28 to TRBJ1-1; tentative D call: TRBD1 (6 bases). From germline, CDR1 is MDHEN and CDR2 SYDVKM. V lost 0 bases and J lost 3, with 11 bases in between. The CDR3 loop spans 15 amino acids. The CDR3 here is CASSLWGARDTEAFF. CDR3 nucleotides: TGTGCCAGCAGTTTATGGGGGGCTCGGGACACTGAAGCTTTCTTT.

The gene calls are TRBV4-2 and TRBJ2-2; D is unresolved. V was cut by 0 bases and J by 1 base, with 9 bases left in between. This CDR3 is built from 16 residues. Germline CDR1 is LGHNA and CDR2 is YNFKEQ. Here the CDR3 reads CASSQDWGMNTGELFF. CDR3 nucleotide sequence: TGTGCCAGCAGCCAAGACTGGGGAATGAACACCGGGGAGCTGTTTTTT.

This sequence joins TRBV15 and TRBJ1-2; TRBD1 aligns across 11 bases. The J segment lost 3 bases and the V segment lost 1 base, leaving 4 bases of the junction unmatched. The CDR3 loop spans 16 amino acids. Germline V gene data show CDR1 as LNHNV and CDR2 as YYDKDF (reference sequence). The DNA for the CDR3 is TGTGCCACCAGCAGAGGGACAGGGGGCGATCACTATGGCTACACCTTC. It yields the protein CATSRGTGGDHYGYTF.

V and J are TRBV9 and TRBJ1-3; D is possibly TRBD1 (5 bases). This CDR3 is 16 amino acids long. Looked up from germline, CDR1 is SGDLS and CDR2 is YYNGEE. V lost 0 bases to trimming and J lost 2 bases, with 12 bases between them. The CDR3 protein is CASSVERGSTGNTIYF. The CDR3, as DNA: TGTGCCAGCAGCGTAGAAAGGGGTTCTACTGGAAACACCATATATTTT.

The J gene is TRBJ2-5, the V gene TRBV5-4; weak D call: TRBD2 (5 bases). With 2 bases removed from V and 5 bases from J, the gap between germline ends came to 7 bases. The CDR3 spans 12 residues. CDR1 is SGHNT and CDR2 is YYREEE in the germline V gene (reference sequence). The CDR3 reads CASSLRGETQYF. The CDR3 coding sequence is TGTGCCAGCAGCTTAAGAGGGGAGACCCAGTACTTC.